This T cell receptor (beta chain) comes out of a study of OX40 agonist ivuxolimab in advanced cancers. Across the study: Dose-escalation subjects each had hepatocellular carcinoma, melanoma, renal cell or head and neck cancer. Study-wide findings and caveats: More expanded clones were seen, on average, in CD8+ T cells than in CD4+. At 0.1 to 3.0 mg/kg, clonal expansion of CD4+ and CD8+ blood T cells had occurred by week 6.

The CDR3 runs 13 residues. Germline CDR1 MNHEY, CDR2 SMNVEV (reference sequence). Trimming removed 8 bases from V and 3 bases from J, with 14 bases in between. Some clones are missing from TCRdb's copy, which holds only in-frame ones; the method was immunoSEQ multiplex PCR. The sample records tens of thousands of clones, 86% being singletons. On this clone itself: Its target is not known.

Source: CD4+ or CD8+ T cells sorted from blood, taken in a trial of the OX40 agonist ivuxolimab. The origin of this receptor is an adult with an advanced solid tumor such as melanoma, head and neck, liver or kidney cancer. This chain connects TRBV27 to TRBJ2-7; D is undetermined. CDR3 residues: CASRGQTLYEQYF. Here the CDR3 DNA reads TGTGCCAGCCGAGGCCAGACCCTCTACGAGCAGTACTTC.